One and the same sample provided the 26 T cell receptor beta chains below, sequenced in a study of T cells in women clearing cervical HPV infection. Sequenced by immunoSEQ multiplex PCR; TCRdb stores in-frame clones only, minus some. This table lists around 30,000 clones. Sequencing was done on a sample of blood buffy coat. Every receptor here comes from a woman between 18 and 75 years old with a cervical HPV16 infection that either progressed to CIN3+ or cleared (not recorded which).

About this clone: The read ends 3 residues shy of where the CDR3 ends; the end is completed using the germline J gene. J is TRBJ2-7 and V is TRBV7-2; D might be TRBD1 (6 bases). CDR3 length: 14 residues. The V gene's germline CDR1 is SGHTA and CDR2 FQGNSA. Deletions cut 2 bases from V and 2 bases from J, with 10 bases between. The CDR3 loop reads CASSLTDSTYEQYF. The sequenced part of the CDR3 DNA is TGTGCCAGCAGCTTAACGGACAGTACCTACGAG.

This clone is identified as medium-sized (0.01 to 0.1%) from frequency. The CDR3 is cut off 3 residues early in the read; its end comes from the germline J gene. The genes are TRBV2 and TRBJ2-3, with 14 bases identical to TRBD2. J gave up 2 bases and V 5 bases, and 6 bases lay outside the gene matches. The CDR3 extends over 17 amino acids. The germline CDR1 and CDR2 sequences are SNHLY and FYNNEI. The covered CDR3 bases are TGTGCCAGCAGTTCCGGGACTAGCGGGAGAGACACAGATACG. Translated, it gives CASSSGTSGRDTDT. The entire CDR3 reads CASSSGTSGRDTDTQYF.

Regarding this clone: The read gets to within 3 residues of the CDR3 end, and the germline J gene fills in the rest. V and J are TRBV20-1 and TRBJ1-4; D remains ambiguous. CDR3 size: 13 residues. The V gene's germline CDR1 is DFQATT and CDR2 SNEGSKA (reference sequence). The germline V and J ends were trimmed by 0 bases and 7 bases, with 9 bases remaining between them. Here the CDR3 reads CSARDTGVEKLFF. The sequenced part of the CDR3 DNA is TGCAGTGCTAGAGATACCGGGGTTGAAAAA.

Details on this clone: Read data end 3 residues before the CDR3 end; the end is taken from the germline J gene. The rearrangement uses TRBV28 and TRBJ1-4; no clear D gene. CDR1 and CDR2 (germline): MDHEN, SYDVKM. The CDR3 length is 18 residues. With 4 bases removed from V and 5 bases from J, the gap between germline ends came to 23 bases. CDR3 region: CASSYPTHGRRENEKLFF. CDR3 bases read: TGTGCCAGCAGTTACCCGACCCACGGCAGGCGGGAAAATGAAAAA. Complete variable domain (other parts from reference TRBV28 and TRBJ1-4): DVKVTQSSRYLVKRTGEKVFLECVQDMDHENMFWYRQDPGLGLRLIYFSYDVKMKEKGDIPEGYSVSREKKERFSLILESASTNQTSMYLCASSYPTHGRRENEKLFFGSGTQLSVL.

Note on this clone: The CDR3 end is not reached by the read, which stops 3 residues before it; the germline J gene fills it in. The rearrangement joins TRBV10-1 to TRBJ2-2; 12 bases fit TRBD2. The CDR3 covers 14 residues. The J segment lost 6 bases and the V segment lost 6 bases, leaving 2 bases of the junction unmatched. Germline V gene sequence: CDR1 WNHNN, CDR2 SYGVQD (reference sequence). Incomplete CDR3 DNA: TGCGCCAGCAGCAGACTAGCGGGAGCCGGGGAG. This gives the protein CASSRLAGAGE. Given in full, the CDR3 is CASSRLAGAGELFF.

Worth noting for this clone: The CDR3 goes on 3 residues after the read ends, and that part is filled in from the germline J gene. The chain employs TRBV19 and TRBJ2-3; TRBD2 matches at 7 bases. The CDR3 extends over 17 amino acids. V gave up 0 bases and J gave up 1 base; unmatched junction bases: 7. The germline V gene encodes CDR1 LNHDA and CDR2 SQIVND (reference sequence). The CDR3 DNA, read in part, is TGTGCCAGTAGTATAGATCTACCGGGGGGTGGCACAGATACG. It specifies CASSIDLPGGGTDT. In full, the CDR3 is CASSIDLPGGGTDTQYF.

In terms of frequency, this clone is medium-sized. The CDR3 end lies 3 residues beyond the end of the read and is filled in from the germline J gene. V and J are TRBV6-1 and TRBJ2-7, with a weak D call TRBD2 (5 bases). The CDR3 runs to 14 residues. V was pared by 2 bases and J by 1 base, with 9 bases between. Germline V gene sequence: CDR1 MNHNS, CDR2 SASEGT. The sequenced CDR3 bases are TGTGCCAGCAGTGAATTAGGACTTTCCTACGAG. Amino acid sequence: CASSELGLSYE. From start to end, the CDR3 is CASSELGLSYEQYF.

As regards this clone: The missing CDR3 end, 3 residues past where the read stops, is filled in from the germline J gene. The chain joins TRBV5-1 to TRBJ2-3; D perhaps matches TRBD2 (6 bases). This CDR3 has 16 amino acids. Trimming pared 0 bases from V and 0 bases from J, leaving 11 bases between. Germline-derived CDR1 and CDR2 are SGHRS and YFSETQ. The chain's CDR3 is CASSLAGGRSTDTQYF. Partial CDR3 DNA: TGCGCCAGCAGCTTGGCCGGGGGTAGAAGCACAGATACG. The full variable domain, completed using reference TRBV5-1 and TRBJ2-3, is KAGVTQTPRYLIKTRGQQVTLSCSPISGHRSVSWYQQTPGQGLQFLFEYFSETQRNKGNFPGRFSGRQFSNSRSEMNVSTLELGDSALYLCASSLAGGRSTDTQYFGPGTRLTVL.

A note on this clone: The read stops 3 residues short of the end of the CDR3; the missing end is completed from the germline J gene. This rearrangement joins TRBV5-8 to TRBJ2-4; D may match TRBD1 or TRBD2 (5 bases each). Germline V CDR1 and CDR2: SGHTS, YDEGEE. V was cut by 0 bases and J by 9 bases, with 10 bases left in between. This CDR3 is built from 13 residues. Incomplete CDR3 DNA: TGTGCCAGCAGCTTGGGGGCAGGGAGCATT. It specifies CASSLGAGSI. From start to end, the CDR3 is CASSLGAGSIQYF.

On this clone: The read comes to an end 3 residues before the CDR3 does, leaving the germline J gene to fill in the end. The chain couples TRBV20-1 to TRBJ1-4; TRBD1 is a possible D gene (6 bases). Deletions cut 1 base from V and 6 bases from J, with 12 bases between. CDR1 and CDR2 from the germline V gene are DFQATT and SNEGSKA (reference sequence). The CDR3 totals 14 residues. CDR3 DNA, as far as it was read: TGCAGTGCTAGAGTGGGGGCTGGGGATGAAAAA. Amino acids: CSARVGAGDEK. The CDR3 reads in full as CSARVGAGDEKLFF.

About this clone: The CDR3 is cut off 3 residues early in the read; its end comes from the germline J gene. The chain is built from TRBV11-2 and TRBJ1-2; 9 nucleotides line up with TRBD1. This CDR3 is built from 13 residues. CDR1 is SGHAT and CDR2 is FQNNGV in the germline V gene. CDR3 DNA, as far as it was read: TGTGCCAGCAGCGCGACAGGGGGGAAAGGC. Protein product: CASSATGGKG. The whole CDR3 protein reads CASSATGGKGYTF. Supplemented by reference TRBV11-2 and TRBJ1-2, the full variable domain reads EAGVAQSPRYKIIEKRQSVAFWCNPISGHATLYWYQQILGQGPKLLIQFQNNGVVDDSQLPKDRFSAERLKGVDSTLKIQPAKLEDSAVYLCASSATGGKGYTFGSGTRLTVV.

Turning to this clone: The read falls 3 residues short of the CDR3 end, and the missing part is taken from the germline J gene. The chain combines TRBV12-3 or TRBV12-4 with TRBJ2-5, with 8 bases fitting TRBD1. V was pared by 5 bases and J by 4 bases, with 6 bases of the junction left unmatched. The length of the CDR3 is 14 residues. CDR3 DNA, as far as it was read: TGTGCCAGCAGTCTCGGACAGGGCCCAGAGACC. Its translation is CASSLGQGPET. The entire CDR3 reads CASSLGQGPETQYF.

Remarks on this clone: The read finishes 3 residues shy of the CDR3 end, and the germline J gene is used to complete it. The V gene is TRBV30, the J gene TRBJ2-3, with 8 bases that match TRBD1. Germline loops: CDR1 GTSNPN, CDR2 SVGIG (reference sequence). The CDR3 is 15 residues long. The CDR3 sequence: CAWSTRPNRGYAQYF. The CDR3 bases that were read are TGTGCCTGGAGTACCCGCCCGAACAGGGGGTACGCG.

As to this clone: Read coverage stops 3 residues before the CDR3 terminus; the germline J gene supplies the remainder. The J gene is TRBJ2-7, the V gene TRBV11-2; 11 positions agree with TRBD1. The germline CDR1 and CDR2 sequences are SGHAT and FQNNGV. V was clipped by 5 bases and J by 2 bases; unmatched bases: 2. The CDR3 consists of 14 residues. The CDR3 region is CASSLGQGAYEQYF. The CDR3 DNA, read in part, is TGTGCCAGCAGCCTGGGACAGGGGGCCTACGAG.

As regards this clone: The read ends 3 residues before the CDR3 terminus; that terminus is restored from the germline J gene. The J gene is TRBJ1-2, the V gene TRBV5-1; 10 nucleotides align to TRBD1. The CDR3 covers 13 residues. In germline, CDR1 is SGHRS, CDR2 YFSETQ. The CDR3: CASSPGQGTGYTF. CDR3 DNA, as far as it was read: TGCGCCAGCAGCCCGGGACAGGGGACGGGC.

With regard to this clone: The missing CDR3 end, 3 residues past where the read stops, is filled in from the germline J gene. This rearrangement joins TRBV2 to TRBJ2-3; D gene ambiguous. This CDR3 comprises 13 residues. CDR1 is SNHLY, CDR2 FYNNEI, per germline. The part of the CDR3 DNA that was read is TGTGCCAGCAGTGAACTCGCCCGAAGCACG. Translation gives CASSELARST. The CDR3 reads in full as CASSELARSTQYF.

For this clone: Read data end 3 residues before the CDR3 end; the end is taken from the germline J gene. The chain links TRBV19 to TRBJ2-2, with D possibly TRBD1 on 5 matching bases. Between the trimmed V and J ends, which lost 5 bases and 7 bases, there was a span of 14 bases. This CDR3 has 14 residues. The germline V gene encodes CDR1 LNHDA and CDR2 SQIVND (reference sequence). Incomplete CDR3 DNA: TGTGCCAGTAGTGATACAGGTGCTATCGGGGAG. Translating it yields CASSDTGAIGE. The full CDR3 reads CASSDTGAIGELFF.

With respect to this clone: The CDR3 end lies 3 residues beyond the end of the read and is filled in from the germline J gene. V usage is TRBV14 and J usage is TRBJ1-2, with 7 positions matching TRBD1. V was pared by 4 bases and J by 0 bases, with 5 bases of the junction left unmatched. The germline CDR1 and CDR2 sequences are SGHDN and FVKESK. CDR3 length equals 15 residues. The CDR3 spells CASSRAGGPNYGYTF. CDR3 bases read: TGTGCCAGCAGCCGAGCAGGGGGACCTAACTATGGC.

With respect to this clone: The missing CDR3 end, 3 residues past where the read stops, is filled in from the germline J gene. The V call is TRBV5-1, the J call TRBJ2-7, with TRBD1 matching 10 bases. This CDR3 is 14 amino acids long. The trim removed 2 bases at V and 2 bases at J, leaving 1 base unmatched. Germline lookup yields CDR1 SGHRS and CDR2 YFSETQ. The CDR3 is CASSFGTGAYEQYF. Incomplete CDR3 DNA: TGCGCCAGCAGCTTCGGGACAGGGGCCTACGAG.

Note on this clone: The DNA ends 3 residues before the CDR3 does, and the rest of the CDR3 is filled in from the germline J gene. V and J are TRBV5-1 and TRBJ2-6; D uncertain. The germline gives CDR1 SGHRS, CDR2 YFSETQ. This CDR3 comprises 14 residues. The V and J ends lost 5 bases and 0 bases respectively, with 6 bases between them. CDR3: CASRTTSGANVLTF. CDR3 bases read: TGCGCCAGCAGGACAACCTCTGGGGCCAACGTC.

As concerns this clone: The read gets to within 3 residues of the CDR3 end, and the germline J gene fills in the rest. This chain uses TRBV7-2 with TRBJ2-1; 8 bases fit TRBD2. J lost 6 bases, V lost 0 bases, and 1 base had no gene match. CDR1 is SGHTA, CDR2 FQGNSA, per germline. The CDR3 totals 14 residues. Partial CDR3 DNA: TGTGCCAGCAGCTTAGCCGGGGGGGCCAATGAG. Translated: CASSLAGGANE. The entire CDR3 sequence reads CASSLAGGANEQFF.

The CDR3 sequence: CASRPTDSTDTQYF. The part of the CDR3 DNA that was read is TGTGCCAGTAGGCCGACAGACAGCACAGATACG. This sequence joins TRBV19 and TRBJ2-3, with a tentative D call TRBD1 (5 bases). Read coverage stops 3 residues before the CDR3 terminus; the germline J gene supplies the remainder. CDR3 size: 14 residues. V dropped 6 bases and J dropped 0 bases, with 10 bases sitting between them. Looked up from germline, CDR1 is LNHDA and CDR2 is SQIVND (reference sequence).

With regard to this clone: The DNA ends 3 residues before the CDR3 does, and the rest of the CDR3 is filled in from the germline J gene. The chain carries TRBV12-3 or TRBV12-4 and TRBJ2-7; 9 nucleotides line up with TRBD1. V trimming: 6 bases; J trimming: 2 bases; junction bases outside the gene matches: 8. The CDR3 spans 15 residues. Incomplete CDR3 DNA: TGTGCCAGCAGCCGGTCCCGGACAGGGGCCTACGAG. Residues: CASSRSRTGAYE. The full CDR3 protein is CASSRSRTGAYEQYF.

A note on this clone: The DNA ends 3 residues before the CDR3 does, and the rest of the CDR3 is filled in from the germline J gene. The genes are TRBV20-1 and TRBJ2-7; 8 nucleotides line up with TRBD1. Trimming removed 6 bases from V and 2 bases from J; junction bases left unmatched: 12. Germline V lookup: CDR1 DFQATT, CDR2 SNEGSKA (reference sequence). The CDR3 extends over 15 amino acids. The CDR3 sequence is CSASVGTGTTYEQYF. CDR3 DNA (partial): TGCAGTGCCAGCGTGGGGACAGGCACGACCTACGAG.

Details on this clone: The CDR3 extends 3 residues past the end of the read, so its final part is completed from the germline J gene. The chain uses TRBV20-1 and TRBJ2-5, with 7 bases aligning to TRBD1. The CDR3 totals 14 residues. Germline V gene sequence: CDR1 DFQATT, CDR2 SNEGSKA (reference sequence). J was trimmed by 5 bases and V by 6 bases; bases with no gene match: 12. The CDR3 protein is CSAPQGPERETQYF. CDR3 bases read: TGCAGTGCACCACAGGGGCCTGAGCGCGAGACC.

In regard to this clone: Read coverage stops 3 residues before the CDR3 terminus; the germline J gene supplies the remainder. The rearrangement uses TRBV5-1 and TRBJ1-5; 8 positions agree with TRBD1. The junction had 10 bases not matched to a gene; V was cut back by 9 bases and J by 5 bases. CDR3 length equals 14 residues. From germline, CDR1 is SGHRS and CDR2 YFSETQ. The CDR3 sequence: CATEDRELDQPQHF. The sequenced CDR3 bases are TGCGCCACCGAGGACAGGGAGCTTGATCAGCCC.